The 32 T cell receptor beta chains in this list originate from one sample, sequenced in a study of CD8 T cells in ankylosing spondylitis. TCRdb fed the 5' RACE reads into MiXCR, producing one record per CDR3 protein. In the table there are under 200,000 distinct CDR3 sequences, around a tenth of which are singletons. Sequencing was carried out using blood, either unsorted or a sorted T cell fraction (not recorded which). These receptors were taken from a male donor with ankylosing spondylitis or in good health (not recorded which).

This clonotype came up many times. The CDR3 nucleotides are TGTGCCAGCAGCCCAGGACTAGCGGCAAACCAAGAGACCCAGTACTTC. Translating it yields CASSPGLAANQETQYF. The rearrangement joins TRBV7-7 to TRBJ2-5, with TRBD2 identical over 10 bases. The germline gives CDR1 SSHAT, CDR2 FNYEAQ (reference sequence). CDR3 size: 16 residues. Germline trimming cut 5 bases from V and 0 bases from J; bases unmatched to any gene: 6. The variable domain in full, with the rest retrieved from reference TRBV7-7 and TRBJ2-5, is GAGVSQSPRYKVTKRGQDVTLRCDPISSHATLYWYQQALGQGPEFLTYFNYEAQPDKSGLPSDRFSAERPEGSISTLTIQRTEQRDSAMYRCASSPGLAANQETQYFGPGTRLLVL.

This clonotype came up many times. The chain recombines TRBV5-1 with TRBJ1-5; D is uncertain. Looked up from germline, CDR1 is SGHRS and CDR2 is YFSETQ. V lost 0 bases, J lost 4 bases, and 11 bases lay in between. This CDR3 is built from 15 residues. CDR3 coding DNA: TGCGCCAGCAGCTTGGGGGGTTCCCCGAATCAGCCCCAGCATTTT. The encoded protein is CASSLGGSPNQPQHF.

This clonotype appeared many times. The chain recombines TRBV14 with TRBJ2-1, with TRBD2 matching 13 bases. The CDR3 totals 15 residues. CDR1 and CDR2 (germline): SGHDN, FVKESK. V dropped 5 bases and J dropped 3; count of bases not matched to a gene: 1. The CDR3 DNA sequence: TGTGCCAGCAGCAGACTAGCGGGAGGCTACAATGAGCAGTTCTTC. Translating it yields CASSRLAGGYNEQFF.

This clonotype was recorded at least ten times. The V call is TRBV6-1, the J call TRBJ1-1; D unclear. Germline assignment: CDR1 MNHNS and CDR2 SASEGT. V was clipped by 6 bases and J by 1 base, with 9 bases between them. CDR3 length equals 13 residues. The CDR3 protein is CASRERTNTEAFF. The CDR3 DNA reads as TGTGCCAGCAGAGAAAGGACGAACACTGAAGCTTTCTTT.

This clonotype was seen more than once but under ten times. This sequence joins TRBV19 and TRBJ2-1, with D unresolved. Germline V gene sequence: CDR1 LNHDA, CDR2 SQIVND (reference sequence). The CDR3 runs to 16 residues. The V gene lost 2 bases and the J gene lost 0 bases, with 11 bases spanning the gap. The CDR3 spells CASSIQHRSSYNEQFF. For the CDR3, the DNA is TGTGCCAGTAGTATACAGCATAGGAGCTCCTACAATGAGCAGTTCTTC.

Ten or more counts support this clonotype. The gene calls are TRBV28 and TRBJ1-2; no clear D gene. Trimming took 8 bases from V and 10 from J, leaving 5 bases between them. Germline CDR1 MDHEN, CDR2 SYDVKM. There are 8 residues in the CDR3. In DNA form, the CDR3 reads TGTGCCAGCCCGAACTACACCTTC. Residues: CASPNYTF.

In this sample, this clonotype turned up a few times. The chain recombines TRBV18 with TRBJ2-2; no clear D. With 2 bases removed from V and 7 bases from J, the gap between germline ends came to 14 bases. The CDR3 length is 15 residues. In germline, CDR1 is KGHSH, CDR2 LQKENI. CDR3 sequence reads: CASSPSASFRGELFF. CDR3 bases: TGTGCCAGCTCACCATCGGCAAGTTTTCGCGGGGAGCTGTTTTTT.

This clonotype was observed at least ten times. The chain recombines TRBV20-1 with TRBJ2-2, with 11 bases matching TRBD2. The CDR3 loop spans 18 amino acids. V lost 1 base and J lost 5; bases outside the gene matches: 12. Germline V gene lookup returns CDR1 DFQATT and CDR2 SNEGSKA (reference sequence). The CDR3 spells CSARVPSDGLAGTGELFF. In nucleotides, the CDR3 is TGCAGTGCTAGAGTCCCTAGTGATGGACTAGCGGGTACCGGGGAGCTGTTTTTT.

The chain employs TRBV27 and TRBJ1-4, with 11 bases fitting TRBD1. This CDR3 has 15 amino acids. Germline V lookup: CDR1 MNHEY, CDR2 SMNVEV (reference sequence). J was trimmed by 8 bases and V by 8 bases; bases with no gene match: 10. CDR3 amino acids: CASGRDRGYGEKLFF. CDR3 bases: TGTGCCAGCGGTCGGGACAGGGGGTACGGGGAAAAACTGTTTTTT.

A note on this clonotype: One end of the junction fails to match germline, which may point to a read error. The CDR3 is CSARDQAPGLSYEQYF. The CDR3 nucleotides are TGCAGTGCCAGAGATCAGGCTCCGGGCCTCTCCTACGAGCAGTACTTC. The chain joins TRBV20-1 to TRBJ2-7; unclear D gene. The CDR3 length is 16 residues. Germline assignment: CDR1 DFQATT and CDR2 SNEGSKA (reference sequence).

The gene calls are TRBV19 and TRBJ2-5; the D gene is possibly TRBD1 (6 bases). CDR1 and CDR2 from the germline V gene are LNHDA and SQIVND (reference sequence). V dropped 4 bases and J dropped 1 base, with 13 bases sitting between them. This CDR3 spans 15 amino acids. In DNA, the CDR3 is TGTGCCAGTAGTAGAACAGGGATTACCCAAGAGACCCAGTACTTC. It specifies CASSRTGITQETQYF. The full variable domain, its missing parts supplied by reference TRBV19 and TRBJ2-5, is DGGITQSPKYLFRKEGQNVTLSCEQNLNHDAMYWYRQDPGQGLRLIYYSQIVNDFQKGDIAEGYSVSREKKESFPLTVTSAQKNPTAFYLCASSRTGITQETQYFGPGTRLLVL.

Many counts were recorded for this clonotype. CDR3 coding DNA: TGCAGTGCTAGATACCAGGGGGCTTCCGGGGAGCTGTTTTTT. Translating it yields CSARYQGASGELFF. The chain employs TRBV20-1 and TRBJ2-2; 8 bases match TRBD1. Per germline, CDR1 DFQATT and CDR2 SNEGSKA (reference sequence). The CDR3 is made up of 14 amino acids. Losses at the gene ends were 2 bases for V and 6 bases for J; bases not matched to a gene: 5.

This chain connects TRBV5-4 to TRBJ2-5, with D maybe TRBD2 (6 bases). V was cut by 2 bases and J by 2 bases, with 13 bases left in between. The CDR3 has 15 residues. Germline V gene data show CDR1 as SGHNT and CDR2 as YYREEE (reference sequence). CDR3: CASSFGGYRQETQYF. The CDR3 DNA sequence: TGTGCCAGCAGCTTCGGGGGATATCGACAAGAGACCCAGTACTTC.

This chain joins TRBV2 and TRBJ2-1; TRBD1 or TRBD2 may be the D gene (5 bases each). The CDR3 is 15 amino acids. With 6 bases removed from V and 2 bases from J, the gap between germline ends came to 14 bases. Germline lookup yields CDR1 SNHLY and CDR2 FYNNEI. The CDR3 DNA follows: TGTGCCAGCAGCCCCTCGGGGACGGCCTACAATGAGCAGTTCTTC. The encoded protein is CASSPSGTAYNEQFF.

This clonotype occurred many times. The V and J genes are TRBV12-3 or TRBV12-4 and TRBJ1-1; D perhaps matches TRBD1 (5 bases). The CDR3 totals 13 residues. The ends were cut back, 6 bases at V and 4 bases at J, with 12 bases in the middle. DNA of the CDR3: TGTGCCAGCAGCCTACAGGTTTCCACTGAAGCTTTCTTT. Translated: CASSLQVSTEAFF.

There are many counts of this clonotype. The CDR3 sequence is CASSPTGTGVLNEQYF. In DNA form, the CDR3 reads TGTGCCAGCTCACCAACCGGGACAGGGGTTCTCAACGAGCAGTACTTC. V gene TRBV18 combines with J gene TRBJ2-7; 10 bases match TRBD1. Germline V gene lookup returns CDR1 KGHSH and CDR2 LQKENI. The CDR3 has 16 residues. The V gene end was trimmed by 2 bases and the J gene end by 5 bases; junction bases not matched to a gene: 9.

This clonotype was seen many times. The chain carries TRBV29-1 and TRBJ2-7, with D hard to call. Germline V gene lookup returns CDR1 SQVTM and CDR2 ANQGSEA. V lost 4 bases and J lost 2, with 18 bases in between. The CDR3 spans 15 residues. Written as DNA, the CDR3 is TGCAGCGTTGGGGGTGAGGCTTGGGGAACCTACGAGCAGTACTTC. It is translated as CSVGGEAWGTYEQYF.

The rearrangement uses TRBV10-3 and TRBJ2-7; D not certain. The ends were cut back, 2 bases at V and 6 bases at J, with 8 bases in the middle. The CDR3 sequence is 12 residues long. Germline lookup yields CDR1 ENHRY and CDR2 SYGVKD. CDR3 residues: CAISEAIAEQYF. The CDR3 coding sequence is TGTGCCATCAGTGAGGCAATCGCCGAGCAGTACTTC.

The chain is built from TRBV7-2 and TRBJ2-6; tentatively, D is TRBD1 (5 bases). Germline lookup yields CDR1 SGHTA and CDR2 FQGNSA. With 3 bases removed from V and 2 bases from J, the gap between germline ends came to 5 bases. This CDR3 spans 14 amino acids. CDR3 sequence: CASSLTAGANVLTF. The CDR3 region has the DNA TGTGCCAGCAGCTTGACAGCTGGGGCCAACGTCCTGACTTTC.

The chain recombines TRBV18 with TRBJ1-1; 9 bases line up with TRBD1. The ends lost 5 bases at V and 4 bases at J; junction bases unmatched: 8. The CDR3 is 15 residues long. The germline V gene has CDR1 KGHSH and CDR2 LQKENI. In DNA, the CDR3 is TGTGCCAGCTCAGAACAGGGGGCGCGCGGCACTGAAGCTTTCTTT. Its translation is CASSEQGARGTEAFF.

About this clonotype: This may come from a read error, since a much larger clone is one base off. The J gene is TRBJ2-7, the V gene TRBV3-1, with TRBD1 as a possible D gene (6 bases). Germline V gives CDR1 LGHDT, CDR2 YNNKEL (reference sequence). Trimming cost V 2 bases and J 13 bases, with 24 bases left between them. This CDR3 is 15 amino acids long. This CDR3 reads CASSQNESWNREYYF. Written as DNA, the CDR3 is TGTGCCAGCAGCCAAAATGAATCCTGGAACAGGGAGTATTACTTC.

This clonotype was observed many times. The rearrangement uses TRBV28 and TRBJ2-7; D is unclear. Germline CDR1 is MDHEN and CDR2 is SYDVKM. The CDR3 consists of 9 residues. Trimming took 8 bases from V and 8 from J, leaving 7 bases between them. CDR3 nucleotides: TGTGCCAGCTGGAGAAAGCAGTACTTC. This codes for CASWRKQYF.

The chain joins TRBV4-2 to TRBJ2-3, with D tentatively TRBD2 (6 bases). The CDR3 totals 15 residues. Trimming cost V 1 base and J 6 bases, with 14 bases left between them. Germline V gene lookup returns CDR1 LGHNA and CDR2 YNFKEQ. The CDR3 region is CASSQAGPSGDTQYF. The CDR3 bases are TGTGCCAGCAGCCAAGCGGGACCGAGCGGGGATACGCAGTATTTT.

The chain carries TRBV5-1 and TRBJ2-4; TRBD1 matches at 9 bases. The V and J ends lost 0 bases and 4 bases, in that order; junction bases with no gene match: 2. Germline-derived CDR1 and CDR2 are SGHRS and YFSETQ. The CDR3 contains 15 residues. The CDR3 nucleotides are TGCGCCAGCAGCTTGGGACAGGGGGGGAAAAACATTCAGTACTTC. Its protein is CASSLGQGGKNIQYF. The full variable domain, rest sourced from reference TRBV5-1 and TRBJ2-4, is KAGVTQTPRYLIKTRGQQVTLSCSPISGHRSVSWYQQTPGQGLQFLFEYFSETQRNKGNFPGRFSGRQFSNSRSEMNVSTLELGDSALYLCASSLGQGGKNIQYFGAGTRLSVL.

This clonotype was observed at least ten times. The chain uses TRBV12-3 or TRBV12-4 and TRBJ1-1, with a weak D call TRBD1 (5 bases). The V gene lost 6 bases and the J gene lost 1 base, with 12 bases spanning the gap. The CDR3 contains 14 residues. The CDR3 sequence is CASSPYRQNTEAFF. The CDR3 bases are TGTGCCAGCAGCCCCTACAGGCAGAACACTGAAGCTTTCTTT.

Ten or more counts support this clonotype. The rearrangement links TRBV11-3 to TRBJ1-4; D may be TRBD1 (6 bases). V lost 2 bases, J lost 2 bases, and 9 bases lay in between. Per the germline V gene, CDR1 is SGHNT and CDR2 is YENEEA. The CDR3 sequence is 15 residues long. The CDR3 nucleotides are TGTGCCAGCAGCTTATCGGGACATACTAATGAAAAACTGTTTTTT. It yields the protein CASSLSGHTNEKLFF.

The chain couples TRBV18 to TRBJ2-2; maybe TRBD1 (5 bases). The CDR3 has 15 residues. V shed 3 bases and J shed 3 bases, with 11 bases lying between them. Germline V gene sequence: CDR1 KGHSH, CDR2 LQKENI. The CDR3 DNA is TGTGCCAGCTCACCCTTCAGGGCGGACACCGGGGAGCTGTTTTTT. Protein product: CASSPFRADTGELFF. The whole variable domain, remainder taken from reference TRBV18 and TRBJ2-2, is NAGVMQNPRHLVRRRGQEARLRCSPMKGHSHVYWYRQLPEEGLKFMVYLQKENIIDESGMPKERFSAEFPKEGPSILRIQQVVRGDSAAYFCASSPFRADTGELFFGEGSRLTVL.

This clonotype was seen many times. V usage is TRBV20-1 and J usage is TRBJ2-7; possible D gene TRBD1, 7 bases. The CDR3 runs 15 residues. The germline V gene encodes CDR1 DFQATT and CDR2 SNEGSKA (reference sequence). The V gene lost 4 bases and the J gene lost 3 bases, with 19 bases spanning the gap. CDR3 in amino acids: CSAKTGGTAHYEQYF. CDR3 nucleotides: TGCAGTGCTAAAACCGGCGGGACAGCCCACTACGAGCAGTACTTC.

This clonotype occurred many times. The V call is TRBV4-3, the J call TRBJ1-1, with D possibly TRBD1 on 5 matching bases. The V end lost 0 bases, the J end lost 8 bases, and 13 bases lay between the germline ends. The germline V gene has CDR1 LGHNA and CDR2 YSLEER. There are 14 residues in the CDR3. For the CDR3, the DNA is TGCGCCAGCAGCCAAGAGGTGGGCAGGGCGGAAGCTTTCTTT. This encodes CASSQEVGRAEAFF.

A note on this clonotype: One end of the junction is discordant with germline, which a read error may explain. V usage is TRBV27 and J usage is TRBJ1-2, with D possibly matching TRBD1 (6 bases). CDR1 MNHEY and CDR2 SMNVEV come from the germline V gene (reference sequence). The CDR3 contains 13 residues. This CDR3 is CASSERGLYGYAF. In DNA, the CDR3 is TGTGCCAGCAGCGAACGGGGGCTCTATGGCTACGCCTTC.

This clonotype was seen ten or more times. This chain links TRBV12-3 or TRBV12-4 with TRBJ1-1; a weak D match, TRBD1 (5 bases). The CDR3 has 14 amino acids. V lost 8 bases to trimming and J lost 1 base, with 14 bases between them. The CDR3 sequence: CASPRGGGNTEAFF. In DNA form, the CDR3 reads TGTGCCAGCCCTCGCGGTGGGGGGAACACTGAAGCTTTCTTT.

The table lists this clonotype with many counts. This chain connects TRBV5-1 to TRBJ2-7; D is uncertain. Trimming stripped 4 bases from V and 2 bases from J, with 10 bases between. This CDR3 is built from 13 residues. The V gene's germline CDR1 is SGHRS and CDR2 YFSETQ. The CDR3 reads CASSRSLTYEQYF. The CDR3 bases are TGCGCCAGCAGCCGGAGCCTAACCTACGAGCAGTACTTC.